The 7 T cell receptor beta chains listed next were all sequenced from one sample in a study of CD8 T cells in Susac syndrome. The RNA input was roughly 0.5 to 1 ug, and it was reverse transcribed with random hexamers. In TCRdb, the immunoSEQ multiplex PCR reads were re-called with MiXCR into one record per CDR3 protein. The repertoire holds 210,000 or so distinct CDR3 sequences, with 90% to 95% as singletons. The sequenced sample was CD8+ T cells from PBMCs. These receptors all stem from a human donor with multiple sclerosis.

The V and J genes are TRBV9 and TRBJ1-1; D gene ambiguous. Germline loops: CDR1 SGDLS, CDR2 YYNGEE. The CDR3 spans 15 residues. With 3 bases removed from V and 2 bases from J, the gap between germline ends came to 14 bases. This CDR3 reads CASSAVATLNTEAFF. CDR3 in DNA: TGTGCCAGCAGCGCCGTCGCGACCCTTAACACTGAAGCTTTCTTT. Complete variable domain (other parts from reference TRBV9 and TRBJ1-1): DSGVTQTPKHLITATGQRVTLRCSPRSGDLSVYWYQQSLDQGLQFLIQYYNGEERAKGNILERFSAQQFPDLHSELNLSSLELGDSALYFCASSAVATLNTEAFFGQGTRLTVV.

The chain combines TRBV7-9 with TRBJ1-1; D gene ambiguous. The CDR3 is 12 residues long. Trimming cost V 6 bases and J 3 bases, with 8 bases left between them. Germline lookup yields CDR1 SEHNR and CDR2 FQNEAQ (reference sequence). The CDR3 protein is CASRSGDTEAFF. The CDR3 region has the DNA TGTGCCAGCAGGTCCGGCGACACTGAAGCTTTCTTT.

CDR3 DNA sequence: TGTGCCAGCAGCTTGGATGGGGCTAACATTCAGTACTTC. This sequence encodes CASSLDGANIQYF. The V gene is TRBV13, the J gene TRBJ2-4, with a weak D call TRBD1 (5 bases). Germline assignment: CDR1 PRHDT and CDR2 FYEKMQ (reference sequence). Between the trimmed V and J ends, which lost 3 bases and 7 bases, there was a span of 10 bases. The CDR3 is 13 residues long. Drawing the rest from reference TRBV13 and TRBJ2-4, the complete variable domain is AAGVIQSPRHLIKEKRETATLKCYPIPRHDTVYWYQQGPGQDPQFLISFYEKMQSDKGSIPDRFSAQQFSDYHSELNMSSLELGDSALYFCASSLDGANIQYFGAGTRLSVL.

The rearrangement links TRBV9 to TRBJ2-7, with a possible D match to TRBD1 (6 bases). This CDR3 spans 13 amino acids. The ends were cut back, 4 bases at V and 7 bases at J, with 15 bases in the middle. Germline V gene lookup returns CDR1 SGDLS and CDR2 YYNGEE. For the CDR3, the DNA is TGTGCCAGCAGCCCTCAGGGGCGTGTGGAGCAGTACTTC. Amino acids: CASSPQGRVEQYF.

The chain couples TRBV5-6 to TRBJ1-2; D not resolved. Germline V gives CDR1 SGHDT, CDR2 YYEEEE. Deletions cut 4 bases from V and 7 bases from J, with 8 bases between. This CDR3 region has 11 residues. The CDR3 DNA reads as TGTGCCAGCAGCACGGACGTTGGCTACACCTTC. Protein product: CASSTDVGYTF.

The chain combines TRBV9 with TRBJ2-5; the match to TRBD1 covers 11 bases. Germline loops: CDR1 SGDLS, CDR2 YYNGEE. The CDR3 sequence is 17 residues long. J was trimmed by 4 bases and V by 0 bases; bases with no gene match: 8. The CDR3 bases are TGTGCCAGCAGCGTAGAATGGGGACAGGGGGGTGGAGAGACCCAGTACTTC. It encodes CASSVEWGQGGGETQYF.

The rearrangement joins TRBV6-5 to TRBJ2-5; D is unresolved. Germline V gene data show CDR1 as MNHEY and CDR2 as SVGAGI. There are 13 residues in the CDR3. V lost 3 bases and J lost 5, with 10 bases in between. This CDR3 reads CASSYGPRETQYF. The CDR3 region has the DNA TGTGCCAGCAGTTATGGACCGCGGGAGACCCAGTACTTC.